This is a list of T cell receptor beta chains from one sample in a study of shared clonotypes between healthy human individuals. The assay was immunoSEQ multiplex PCR, and TCRdb's table has in-frame clones only and misses some. The repertoire consists of some 1 million clones, with more than 65% occurring once and the leading ten covering around 1.4%. Sequencing was carried out using memory CD4+ T cells sorted from blood. Source of these receptors: a man aged 18 to 30 in good health. The CDR3 runs from the conserved cysteine through the conserved F or W. Fields, in order: D gene, V gene, J gene, clone size, CDR3 DNA, CDR3 protein. A D gene is named only where the DNA matches it firmly. Clone size is stated in some rows and not others, as once, few, many or a class when expanded.

d_call: -; v_call: TRBV5-6; j_call: TRBJ1-2; clone_size: -; cdr3_nt: TGTGCCAGCAGCTTGGCCGCATCGGGGGCAATTTATGGCTACACCTTC; cdr3_aa: CASSLAASGAIYGYTF
d_call: -; v_call: TRBV14; j_call: TRBJ1-2; clone_size: once; cdr3_nt: TGTGCCAGCAGCCAGGGGATTAACTATGGCTACACCTTC; cdr3_aa: CASSQGINYGYTF
d_call: TRBD1; v_call: TRBV13; j_call: TRBJ1-3; clone_size: few; cdr3_nt: TGTGCCAGCAGCGCTAGGACAGGGTTTGGAAACACCATATATTTT; cdr3_aa: CASSARTGFGNTIYF
d_call: TRBD1; v_call: TRBV6-1; j_call: TRBJ1-1; clone_size: once; cdr3_nt: TGTGCCAGCAGCCTACAGGGGGCCGTCACTGAAGCTTTCTTT; cdr3_aa: CASSLQGAVTEAFF
d_call: -; v_call: TRBV27; j_call: TRBJ1-3; clone_size: -; cdr3_nt: TGTGCCAGCAGTTTCCAGGGTGGTGTCTCTGGAAACACCATATATTTT; cdr3_aa: CASSFQGGVSGNTIYF
d_call: TRBD1; v_call: TRBV18; j_call: TRBJ2-2; clone_size: -; cdr3_nt: TGTGCCAGCTCACCGAGGATGCGTGCGCAGGGGGTCACCGGGGAGCTGTTTTTT; cdr3_aa: CASSPRMRAQGVTGELFF
d_call: -; v_call: TRBV20-1; j_call: TRBJ2-5; clone_size: few; cdr3_nt: TGCAGTGCTACCGGAGAGACCCAGTACTTC; cdr3_aa: CSATGETQYF
d_call: -; v_call: TRBV18; j_call: TRBJ2-7; clone_size: -; cdr3_nt: TGTGCCAGCTCCCTCCAAGGGCGGGCCGTAACCTACGAGCAGTACTTC; cdr3_aa: CASSLQGRAVTYEQYF
d_call: -; v_call: TRBV19; j_call: TRBJ1-2; clone_size: -; cdr3_nt: TGTGCCAGTAGGTCGCCTGACTATGGCTACACCTTC; cdr3_aa: CASRSPDYGYTF
d_call: -; v_call: TRBV6-1; j_call: TRBJ1-5; clone_size: few; cdr3_nt: TGTGCCAGCAGCGCAATCGGGGCCCAGCATTTT; cdr3_aa: CASSAIGAQHF
d_call: -; v_call: TRBV6-6; j_call: TRBJ1-2; clone_size: -; cdr3_nt: TGTGCCAGCAGTCCCCGTAGGACGGACGACTATGGCTACACCTTC; cdr3_aa: CASSPRRTDDYGYTF
d_call: TRBD2; v_call: TRBV7-7; j_call: TRBJ2-1; clone_size: few; cdr3_nt: TGTGCTAGCAGCTTAGGGAGTAGCGGGAGAGTGAATGAGCAGTTCTTC; cdr3_aa: CASSLGSSGRVNEQFF
d_call: -; v_call: TRBV2; j_call: TRBJ2-7; clone_size: -; cdr3_nt: TGTGCCAGCAGTGATCTTCGTCCTGTTCGGGCCTACGAGCAGTACTTC; cdr3_aa: CASSDLRPVRAYEQYF
d_call: TRBD1; v_call: TRBV5-4; j_call: TRBJ2-5; clone_size: -; cdr3_nt: TGTGCCAGCAGCTTCGGCCAGGGGGAAGAGACCCAGTACTTC; cdr3_aa: CASSFGQGEETQYF
d_call: TRBD1; v_call: TRBV7-2; j_call: TRBJ1-3; clone_size: -; cdr3_nt: TGTGCCAGCAGCGTACAGGGGCCCTCTGGAAACACCATATATTTT; cdr3_aa: CASSVQGPSGNTIYF
d_call: -; v_call: TRBV5-1; j_call: TRBJ1-1; clone_size: few; cdr3_nt: TGCGCCAGTAGTCAGGGTCAGCCGAGCTCTGAAGCTTTCTTT; cdr3_aa: CASSQGQPSSEAFF
d_call: -; v_call: TRBV4-2; j_call: TRBJ2-6; clone_size: -; cdr3_nt: TGTGCCAGCAGCCAAGCGGTAGGGACCCTCTCTGGGGCCAACGTCCTGACTTTC; cdr3_aa: CASSQAVGTLSGANVLTF
d_call: -; v_call: TRBV4-1; j_call: TRBJ2-4; clone_size: -; cdr3_nt: TGCGCCAGCAGCCAAGAAGGGGGGACAAAAAACATTCAGTACTTC; cdr3_aa: CASSQEGGTKNIQYF
d_call: -; v_call: TRBV13; j_call: TRBJ1-3; clone_size: -; cdr3_nt: TGTGCCAGCAGCGGACGGGACATCCCGTCTGGAAACACCATATATTTT; cdr3_aa: CASSGRDIPSGNTIYF
d_call: -; v_call: TRBV18; j_call: TRBJ2-5; clone_size: -; cdr3_nt: TGTGCCAGCTCACCAAGCCTAGAGACCCAGTACTTC; cdr3_aa: CASSPSLETQYF
d_call: TRBD2; v_call: TRBV5-5; j_call: TRBJ2-5; clone_size: many; cdr3_nt: TGTGCCAGCAGCTTCTCCGTCGTCGGGGGGGAGACCCAGTACTTC; cdr3_aa: CASSFSVVGGETQYF
d_call: -; v_call: TRBV10-3; j_call: TRBJ1-3; clone_size: once; cdr3_nt: TGTGCCATCAGTGAATTTGTGGATAGGTCTGGAAACACCATATATTTT; cdr3_aa: CAISEFVDRSGNTIYF
d_call: TRBD1; v_call: TRBV7-7; j_call: TRBJ2-5; clone_size: -; cdr3_nt: TGTGCTAGCAGCTCCCGGACAGGGGGCGGGGAGACCCAGTACTTC; cdr3_aa: CASSSRTGGGETQYF
d_call: -; v_call: TRBV10-3; j_call: TRBJ2-3; clone_size: once; cdr3_nt: TGTGCCATCAGTTCTGAGGGTCGCCTAAGCACAGATACGCAGTATTTT; cdr3_aa: CAISSEGRLSTDTQYF
d_call: TRBD2; v_call: TRBV5-6; j_call: TRBJ2-1; clone_size: -; cdr3_nt: TGTGCCAGCAGCATTGGGACTAGCGGGGCCCCTTCCTACAATGAGCAGTTCTTC; cdr3_aa: CASSIGTSGAPSYNEQFF
d_call: TRBD1; v_call: TRBV7-2; j_call: TRBJ2-4; clone_size: -; cdr3_nt: TGTGCCAGCAGCTTAGCCGGGACAGCAGCCAAAAACATTCAGTACTTC; cdr3_aa: CASSLAGTAAKNIQYF
d_call: -; v_call: TRBV10-3; j_call: TRBJ2-7; clone_size: -; cdr3_nt: TGTGCCATCAGTGATGGTATATCATACGAGCAGTACTTC; cdr3_aa: CAISDGISYEQYF
d_call: TRBD2; v_call: TRBV19; j_call: TRBJ2-1; clone_size: -; cdr3_nt: TGTGCCAGTAGTAAAAGACTAGCGGGGGCCTACAATGAGCAGTTCTTC; cdr3_aa: CASSKRLAGAYNEQFF
d_call: -; v_call: TRBV9; j_call: TRBJ2-5; clone_size: -; cdr3_nt: TGTGCCAGCAGCACCCAGGCTGCGGTACAAGAGACCCAGTACTTC; cdr3_aa: CASSTQAAVQETQYF
d_call: -; v_call: TRBV7-8; j_call: TRBJ2-1; clone_size: -; cdr3_nt: TGTGCCAGCAGCTGGGATCGCCTTGAGCAGTTCTTC; cdr3_aa: CASSWDRLEQFF
d_call: -; v_call: TRBV10-3; j_call: TRBJ1-6; clone_size: -; cdr3_nt: TGTGCCATCAGTCGGTTAAATTCACCCCTCCACTTT; cdr3_aa: CAISRLNSPLHF
d_call: TRBD2; v_call: TRBV12-5; j_call: TRBJ2-7; clone_size: few; cdr3_nt: TGTGCTAGTGGTTTGGTACAAATAGCGGGAGCCCACGAGCAGTACTTC; cdr3_aa: CASGLVQIAGAHEQYF
d_call: TRBD1; v_call: TRBV5-1; j_call: TRBJ2-4; clone_size: -; cdr3_nt: TGCGCCAGCCGTGGGACAGGGATAAACATTCAGTACTTC; cdr3_aa: CASRGTGINIQYF
d_call: TRBD2; v_call: TRBV10-1; j_call: TRBJ2-2; clone_size: -; cdr3_nt: TGCGCCAGCAGTGACGGGACTAGCACCGGGGAGCTGTTTTTT; cdr3_aa: CASSDGTSTGELFF
d_call: TRBD2; v_call: TRBV4-1; j_call: TRBJ2-2; clone_size: -; cdr3_nt: TGCGCCAGCAGCCAAGTAGCGGGGGGCCAAACCGGGGAGCTGTTTTTT; cdr3_aa: CASSQVAGGQTGELFF
d_call: TRBD2; v_call: TRBV7-9; j_call: TRBJ2-3; clone_size: -; cdr3_nt: TGTGCCAGCAGCTTCGGGACTAGCGACACAGATACGCAGTATTTT; cdr3_aa: CASSFGTSDTDTQYF
d_call: TRBD2; v_call: TRBV18; j_call: TRBJ2-5; clone_size: few; cdr3_nt: TGTGCCAGCTCACCGTTCAGCGGGAGTAGAAAGACCCAGTACTTC; cdr3_aa: CASSPFSGSRKTQYF
d_call: TRBD1; v_call: TRBV5-6; j_call: TRBJ1-1; clone_size: -; cdr3_nt: TGTGCCAGCAGCTCACTTACACGGACAGGGGGAAACACTGAAGCTTTCTTT; cdr3_aa: CASSSLTRTGGNTEAFF
d_call: -; v_call: TRBV29-1; j_call: TRBJ2-1; clone_size: -; cdr3_nt: TGCAGCGTTGTTCTTCCTGGGATAGCGGCTTTAGTTCATAGCTCCTACAATGAGCAGTTCTTC; cdr3_aa: CSVVLPGIAALVHSSYNEQFF
d_call: TRBD2; v_call: TRBV4-3; j_call: TRBJ2-3; clone_size: -; cdr3_nt: TGCGCCAGCAGCCAAGATCGTCCAGCGGGAGGGCCAAATACGCAGTATTTT; cdr3_aa: CASSQDRPAGGPNTQYF
d_call: -; v_call: TRBV27; j_call: TRBJ2-2; clone_size: -; cdr3_nt: TGTGCCAGCAGTTTATACACAGTTAACACCGGGGAGCTGTTTTTT; cdr3_aa: CASSLYTVNTGELFF
d_call: -; v_call: TRBV2; j_call: TRBJ2-5; clone_size: -; cdr3_nt: TGTGCCAGCAGTGTTGTCGGCGACCCAGTGCGGGAGACCCAGTACTTC; cdr3_aa: CASSVVGDPVRETQYF
d_call: -; v_call: TRBV6-1; j_call: TRBJ2-7; clone_size: few; cdr3_nt: TGTGCCAGCAGTGGGGAGGCAGGGGGGAACTACGAGCAGTACTTC; cdr3_aa: CASSGEAGGNYEQYF
d_call: -; v_call: TRBV5-6; j_call: TRBJ2-2; clone_size: -; cdr3_nt: TGTGCCAGCAGCCTGGGACATAAGGCGAACACCGGGGAGCTGTTTTTT; cdr3_aa: CASSLGHKANTGELFF